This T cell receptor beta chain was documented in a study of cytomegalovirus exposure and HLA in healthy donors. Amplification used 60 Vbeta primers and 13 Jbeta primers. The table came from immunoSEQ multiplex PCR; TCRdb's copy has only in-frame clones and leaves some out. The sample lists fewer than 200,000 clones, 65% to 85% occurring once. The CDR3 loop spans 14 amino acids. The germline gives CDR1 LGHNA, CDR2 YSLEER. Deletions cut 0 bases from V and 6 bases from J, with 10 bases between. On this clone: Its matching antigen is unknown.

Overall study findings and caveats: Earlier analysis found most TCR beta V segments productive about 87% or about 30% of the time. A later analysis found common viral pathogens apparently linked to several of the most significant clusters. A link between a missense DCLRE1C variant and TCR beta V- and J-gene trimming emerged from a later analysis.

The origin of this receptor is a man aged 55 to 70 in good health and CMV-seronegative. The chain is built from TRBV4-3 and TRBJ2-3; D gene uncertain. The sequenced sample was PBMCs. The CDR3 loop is CASSQDRTRDTQYF. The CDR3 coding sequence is TGCGCCAGCAGCCAAGATCGCACTCGGGATACGCAGTATTTT.